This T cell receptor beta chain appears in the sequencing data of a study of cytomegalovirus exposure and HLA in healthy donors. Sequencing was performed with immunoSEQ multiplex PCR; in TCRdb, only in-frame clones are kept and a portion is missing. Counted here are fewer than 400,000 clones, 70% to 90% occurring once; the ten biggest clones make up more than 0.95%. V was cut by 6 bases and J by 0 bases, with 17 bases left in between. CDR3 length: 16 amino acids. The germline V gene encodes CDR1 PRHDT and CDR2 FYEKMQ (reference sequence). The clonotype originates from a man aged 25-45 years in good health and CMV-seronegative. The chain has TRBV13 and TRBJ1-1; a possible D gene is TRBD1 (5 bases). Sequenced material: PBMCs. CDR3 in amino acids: CASRETRQNMNTEAFF. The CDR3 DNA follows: TGTGCCAGCAGGGAAACACGACAGAACATGAACACTGAAGCTTTCTTT.